The count of the clone carrying this T cell receptor beta chain is one. Method: immunoSEQ multiplex PCR; TCRdb's copy keeps in-frame clones and lacks some. The sample shows about 93,000 clones, roughly nine tenths of them seen only once. CDR3 length: 12 residues. CDR1 and CDR2 from the germline V gene are SGHVS and FQNEAQ. V shed 5 bases and J shed 7 bases, with 11 bases lying between them. The sample is drawn from a study of T cell responses to AZD1222 COVID-19 vaccine. V gene TRBV7-8 combines with J gene TRBJ2-5, with D perhaps matching TRBD1 (6 bases). The starting material was peripheral blood, obtained 28 days after the second AZD1222 dose. This clonotype was obtained from an adult who received the AZD1222 COVID-19 vaccine. Here the CDR3 reads CASSPLQGTQYF. The DNA of the CDR3 is TGTGCCAGCAGCCCGCTACAGGGGACCCAGTACTTC.